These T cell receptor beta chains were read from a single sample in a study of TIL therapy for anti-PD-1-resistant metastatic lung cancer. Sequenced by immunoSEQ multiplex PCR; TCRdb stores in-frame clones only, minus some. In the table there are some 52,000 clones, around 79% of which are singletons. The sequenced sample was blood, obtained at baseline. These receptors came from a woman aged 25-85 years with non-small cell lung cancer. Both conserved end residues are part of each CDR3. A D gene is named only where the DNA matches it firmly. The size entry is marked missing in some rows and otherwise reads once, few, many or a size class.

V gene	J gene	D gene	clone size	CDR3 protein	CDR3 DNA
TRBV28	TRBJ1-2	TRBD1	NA	CASSFLGGQGPNYGYTF	TGTGCCAGCAGTTTTTTGGGAGGACAGGGGCCTAACTATGGCTACACCTTC
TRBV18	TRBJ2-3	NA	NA	CASSSEGSGTDTQYF	TGTGCCAGCTCTTCAGAGGGCAGCGGCACAGATACGCAGTATTTT
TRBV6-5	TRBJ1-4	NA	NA	CASSYVAVGIGEKLFF	TGTGCCAGCAGTTACGTAGCAGTCGGGATAGGTGAAAAACTGTTTTTT
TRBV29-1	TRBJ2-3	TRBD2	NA	CSVPGTRSVRGTQYF	TGCAGCGTCCCCGGGACTAGAAGCGTCCGAGGTACGCAGTATTTT
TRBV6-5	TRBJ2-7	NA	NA	CASSYSNQGSHEQYF	TGTGCCAGCAGTTACTCGAATCAGGGTTCCCACGAGCAGTACTTC
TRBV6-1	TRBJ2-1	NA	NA	CANEEVWGTGEQFF	TGTGCCAACGAGGAGGTATGGGGAACCGGTGAGCAGTTCTTC
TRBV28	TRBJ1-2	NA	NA	CASSLRQESYGYTF	TGTGCCAGCAGTTTGCGGCAGGAAAGTTATGGCTACACCTTC
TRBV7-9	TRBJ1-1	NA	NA	CASSPKIEAFF	TGTGCCAGCAGCCCGAAAATTGAAGCTTTCTTT
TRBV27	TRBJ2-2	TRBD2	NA	CASRPLLAGFVTGELFF	TGTGCCAGCAGACCCCTTCTAGCGGGGTTTGTCACCGGGGAGCTGTTTTTT
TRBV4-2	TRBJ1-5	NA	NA	CASSQDVGGQPQHF	TGTGCCAGCAGCCAAGATGTGGGGGGACAGCCCCAGCATTTT
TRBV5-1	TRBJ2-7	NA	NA	CASSRAELGFMGEQYF	TGCGCCAGCAGCCGCGCTGAGTTGGGCTTTATGGGCGAGCAGTACTTC
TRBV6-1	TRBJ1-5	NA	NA	CAVREGYSNQPQHF	TGTGCCGTCAGGGAAGGCTATAGCAATCAGCCCCAGCATTTT
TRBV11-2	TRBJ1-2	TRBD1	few	CASSRQGDGYTF	TGTGCCAGCAGCAGACAGGGGGATGGCTACACCTTC
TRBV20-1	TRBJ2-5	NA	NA	CSINPQETQYF	TGCAGTATCAATCCTCAGGAGACCCAGTACTTC
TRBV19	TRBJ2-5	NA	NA	CASSIKGFLETQYF	TGTGCCAGTAGTATAAAGGGTTTTCTGGAGACCCAGTACTTC
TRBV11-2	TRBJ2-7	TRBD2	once	CASSPGLGVDEQYF	TGTGCCAGCAGCCCGGGACTAGGCGTCGACGAGCAGTACTTC
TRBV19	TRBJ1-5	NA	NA	CASSILGGGQPQHF	TGTGCCAGTAGTATCTTGGGGGGAGGACAGCCCCAGCATTTT
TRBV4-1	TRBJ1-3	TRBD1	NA	CASSQDGQGAGNTIYF	TGCGCCAGCAGCCAAGATGGACAGGGGGCTGGAAACACCATATATTTT
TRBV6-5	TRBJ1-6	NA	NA	CASRSLGNSPLHF	TGTGCCAGCAGATCCTTAGGGAATTCACCCCTCCACTTT
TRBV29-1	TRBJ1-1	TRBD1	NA	CSGGTGGGEAFF	TGCAGCGGTGGGACAGGGGGCGGTGAGGCTTTCTTT
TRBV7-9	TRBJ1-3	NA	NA	CASLLAGDGNTIYF	TGTGCCAGCCTTCTTGCTGGGGACGGAAACACCATATATTTT
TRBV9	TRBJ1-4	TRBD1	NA	CASSAKDRGGEKLFF	TGTGCCAGCAGCGCTAAGGACAGGGGAGGTGAAAAACTGTTTTTT
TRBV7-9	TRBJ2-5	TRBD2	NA	CASSSGTLGETQYF	TGTGCCAGCAGCAGCGGGACTTTAGGAGAGACCCAGTACTTC
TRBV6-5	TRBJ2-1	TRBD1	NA	CASSYKQGYNEQFF	TGTGCCAGCAGTTACAAACAGGGGTACAATGAGCAGTTCTTC
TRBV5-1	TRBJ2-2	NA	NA	CASSRELNTGELFF	TGCGCCAGCAGCCGGGAACTGAACACCGGGGAGCTGTTTTTT
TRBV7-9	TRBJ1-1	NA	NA	CALAGTGLTEAFF	TGTGCCCTGGCGGGCACGGGGTTGACTGAAGCTTTCTTT